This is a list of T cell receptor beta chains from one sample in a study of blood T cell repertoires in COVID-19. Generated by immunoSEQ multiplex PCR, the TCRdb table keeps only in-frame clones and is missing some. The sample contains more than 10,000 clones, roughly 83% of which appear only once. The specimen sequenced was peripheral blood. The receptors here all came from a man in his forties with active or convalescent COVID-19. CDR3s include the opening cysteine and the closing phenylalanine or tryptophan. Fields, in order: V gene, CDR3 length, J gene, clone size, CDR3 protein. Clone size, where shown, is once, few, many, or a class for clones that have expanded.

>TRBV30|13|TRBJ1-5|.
CAWQISGDQPQHF
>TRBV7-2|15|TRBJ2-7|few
CASSLSAGSSYEQYF
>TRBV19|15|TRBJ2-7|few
CASSSGGQSSYEQYF
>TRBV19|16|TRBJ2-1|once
CASTPRGTSGRDEQFF
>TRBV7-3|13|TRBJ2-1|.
CASSLGTNYEQFF
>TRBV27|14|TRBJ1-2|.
CASRGTGGHYGYTF
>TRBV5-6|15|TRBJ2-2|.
CASSATGTSTGELFF
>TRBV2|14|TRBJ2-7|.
CASRNGQISYEQYF
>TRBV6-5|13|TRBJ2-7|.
CASERTGGYEQYF
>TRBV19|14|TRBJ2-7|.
CASSEGTGSYEQYF
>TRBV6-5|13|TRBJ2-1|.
CASRNGQGGEQFF
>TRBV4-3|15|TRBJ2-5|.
CASSQKTGPQETQYF
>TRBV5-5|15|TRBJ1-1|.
CASSFGSGRDTEAFF
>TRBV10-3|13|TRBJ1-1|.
CAIRQGGNTEAFF
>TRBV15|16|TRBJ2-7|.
CATSREGGPAVYEQYF
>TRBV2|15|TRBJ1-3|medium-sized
CASSTGQVSGNTIYF
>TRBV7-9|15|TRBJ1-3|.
CASSSQGAAGNTIYF
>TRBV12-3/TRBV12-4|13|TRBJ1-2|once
CASSNTGTGVYTF
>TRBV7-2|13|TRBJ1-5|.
CASSSDRDQPQHF
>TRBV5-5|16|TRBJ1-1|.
CASSLRDRRREAEAFF
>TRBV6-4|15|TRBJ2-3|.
CASRESAGGRDTQYF
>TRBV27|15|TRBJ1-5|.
CASRPGQGVGQPQHF
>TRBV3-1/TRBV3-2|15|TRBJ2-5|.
CASSHPSGGAETQYF
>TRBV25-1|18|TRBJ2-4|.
CASSGGLAGRWGGNIQYF
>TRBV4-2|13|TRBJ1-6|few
CASSQPSNSPLHF
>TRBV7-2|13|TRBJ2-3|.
CASSLTGQPPQYF
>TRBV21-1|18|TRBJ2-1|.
CASSKGDRGRSYYNEQFF
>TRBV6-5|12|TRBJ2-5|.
CASNAEGETQYF
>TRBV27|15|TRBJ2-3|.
CASRMGQGARDTQYF
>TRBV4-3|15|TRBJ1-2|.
CASSQDRGPDYGYTF
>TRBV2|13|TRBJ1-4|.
CASCVKGGEKLFF
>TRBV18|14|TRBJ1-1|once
CASSPEMGNTEAFF
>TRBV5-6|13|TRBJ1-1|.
CASSRDSRTEAFF
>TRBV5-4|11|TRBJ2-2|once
CASSLNGELFF
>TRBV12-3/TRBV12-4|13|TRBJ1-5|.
CASSVDRDQPQHF
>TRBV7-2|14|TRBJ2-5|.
CASSSAGMGETQYF
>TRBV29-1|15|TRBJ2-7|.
CSHSGPGGVLSEQYF
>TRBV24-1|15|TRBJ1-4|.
CATIILPGCGEKLFF
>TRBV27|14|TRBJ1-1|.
CASREDRVYAEAFF
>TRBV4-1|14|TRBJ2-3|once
CASSGNSFADTQYF
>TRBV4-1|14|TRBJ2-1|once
CASSQEGTRDRSFF
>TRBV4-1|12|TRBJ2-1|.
CASSQTGTGRFF
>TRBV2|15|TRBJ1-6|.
CASSTQTGVHSPLHF